A single TCR beta chain is shown here with its context. The target antigen is unknown. One junction end disagrees with the germline gene, perhaps due to a read error. This sample was taken from a study of glioma-infiltrating T cells. Notes on the study in general: Gliomas, especially low-grade, showed above-expected tissue-blood divergence; non-neoplastic patients showed below.

The CDR3 is made up of 13 amino acids. Germline lookup yields CDR1 DFQATT and CDR2 SNEGSKA (reference sequence). Using RNA template, CDR3s of TCR alpha and beta were amplified with iRepertoire arm-PCR. A single record per CDR3 protein comes from TCRdb applying MiXCR to the multiplex PCR reads. The sample holds roughly 100,000 distinct CDR3 sequences, roughly 40% seen once. The sequencing input was glioma tissue, nonneoplastic brain tissue, or PBMCs (not recorded which). The chain links TRBV20-1 to TRBJ2-7, with a weak D call TRBD2 (5 bases). The receptor was derived from a human donor with low-grade glioma or glioblastoma, undergoing nonglioma brain surgery, or in good health (not recorded which). The CDR3 DNA sequence: TGCAGTGATAGCCCGGGGTCCCCCTACGAGCAATACTTC. Protein: CSDSPGSPYEQYF.